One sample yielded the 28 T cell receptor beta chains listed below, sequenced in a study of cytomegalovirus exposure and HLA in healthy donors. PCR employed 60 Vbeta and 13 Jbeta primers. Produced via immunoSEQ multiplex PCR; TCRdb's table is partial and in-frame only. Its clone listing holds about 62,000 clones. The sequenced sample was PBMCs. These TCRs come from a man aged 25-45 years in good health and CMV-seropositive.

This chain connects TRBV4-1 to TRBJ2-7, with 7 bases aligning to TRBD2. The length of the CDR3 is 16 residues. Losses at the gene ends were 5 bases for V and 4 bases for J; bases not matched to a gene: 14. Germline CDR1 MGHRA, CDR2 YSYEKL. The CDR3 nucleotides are TGCGCCAGCAGCAAAGGCCCCGGGGGGAGTCTTTACGAGCAGTACTTC. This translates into CASSKGPGGSLYEQYF.

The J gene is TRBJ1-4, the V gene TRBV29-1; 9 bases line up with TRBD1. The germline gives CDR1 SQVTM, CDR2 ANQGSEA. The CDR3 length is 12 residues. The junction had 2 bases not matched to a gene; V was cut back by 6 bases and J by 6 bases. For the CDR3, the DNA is TGCAGCGTGGGACAGGGCCATGAAAAACTGTTTTTT. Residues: CSVGQGHEKLFF.

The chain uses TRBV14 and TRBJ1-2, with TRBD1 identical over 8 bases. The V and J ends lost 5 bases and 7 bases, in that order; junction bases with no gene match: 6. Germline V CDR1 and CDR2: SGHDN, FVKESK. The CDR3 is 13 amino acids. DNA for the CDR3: TGTGCCAGCAGCTTACCAGGGGGCTTTGGCTACACCTTC. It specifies CASSLPGGFGYTF.

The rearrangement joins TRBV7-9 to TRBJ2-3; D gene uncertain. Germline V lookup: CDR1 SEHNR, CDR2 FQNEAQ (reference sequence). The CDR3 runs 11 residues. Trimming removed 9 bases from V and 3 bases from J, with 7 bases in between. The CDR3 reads CARSLTDTQYF. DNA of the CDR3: TGTGCCAGAAGCCTAACAGATACGCAGTATTTT. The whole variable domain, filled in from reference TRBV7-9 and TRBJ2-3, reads DTGVSQNPRHKITKRGQNVTFRCDPISEHNRLYWYRQTLGQGPEFLTYFQNEAQLEKSRLLSDRFSAERPKGSFSTLEIQRTEQGDSAMYLCARSLTDTQYFGPGTRLTVL.

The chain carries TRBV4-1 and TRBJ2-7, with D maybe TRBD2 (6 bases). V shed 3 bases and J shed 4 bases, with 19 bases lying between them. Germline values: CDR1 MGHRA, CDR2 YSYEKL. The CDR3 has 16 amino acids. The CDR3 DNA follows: TGCGCCAGCAGCCATGAGGCCGGGACTGGCTCATACGAGCAGTACTTC. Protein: CASSHEAGTGSYEQYF.

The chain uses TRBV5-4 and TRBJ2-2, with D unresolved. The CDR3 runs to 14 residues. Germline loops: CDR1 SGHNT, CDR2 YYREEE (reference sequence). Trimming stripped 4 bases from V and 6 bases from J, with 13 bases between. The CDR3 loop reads CASSPVYEAGELFF. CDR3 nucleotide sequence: TGTGCCAGCAGCCCCGTTTACGAGGCCGGGGAGCTGTTTTTT. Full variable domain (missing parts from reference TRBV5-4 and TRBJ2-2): ETGVTQSPTHLIKTRGQQVTLRCSSQSGHNTVSWYQQALGQGPQFIFQYYREEENGRGNFPPRFSGLQFPNYSSELNVNALELDDSALYLCASSPVYEAGELFFGEGSRLTVL.

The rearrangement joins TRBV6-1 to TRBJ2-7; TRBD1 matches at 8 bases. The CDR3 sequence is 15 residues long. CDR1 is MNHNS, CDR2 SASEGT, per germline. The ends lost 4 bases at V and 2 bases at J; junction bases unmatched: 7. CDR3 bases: TGTGCCAGCAGTGCTTCCGGGACAGGAGCCTACGAGCAGTACTTC. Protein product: CASSASGTGAYEQYF.

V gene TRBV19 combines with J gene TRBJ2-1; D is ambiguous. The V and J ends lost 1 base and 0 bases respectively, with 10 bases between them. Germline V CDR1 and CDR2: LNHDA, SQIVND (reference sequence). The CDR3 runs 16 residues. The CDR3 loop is CASSIGGWYSYNEQFF. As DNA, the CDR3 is TGTGCCAGTAGTATAGGCGGATGGTACTCCTACAATGAGCAGTTCTTC.

CDR3 bases: TGTGCCAGTAGTCCAAGGTGGGACGGGACAGAAGTCCGCCGCTCTGGGGCCAACGTCCTGACTTTC. It is translated as CASSPRWDGTEVRRSGANVLTF. The V call is TRBV19, the J call TRBJ2-6, with 7 bases that match TRBD1. Germline lookup yields CDR1 LNHDA and CDR2 SQIVND (reference sequence). V lost 5 bases to trimming and J lost 0 bases; unmatched junction nucleotides: 22. The CDR3 runs 22 residues.

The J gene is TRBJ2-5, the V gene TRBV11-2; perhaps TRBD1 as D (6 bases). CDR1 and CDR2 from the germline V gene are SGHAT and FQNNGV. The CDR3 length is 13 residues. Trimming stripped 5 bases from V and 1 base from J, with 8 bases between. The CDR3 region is CASSRTVQETQYF. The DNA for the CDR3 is TGTGCCAGCAGCCGGACAGTCCAAGAGACCCAGTACTTC.

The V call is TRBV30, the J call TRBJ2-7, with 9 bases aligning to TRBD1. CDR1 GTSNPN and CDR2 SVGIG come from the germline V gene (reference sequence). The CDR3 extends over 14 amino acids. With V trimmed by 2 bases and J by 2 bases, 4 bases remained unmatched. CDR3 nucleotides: TGTGCCTGGAGTTCCGGGACAGGGACCTACGAGCAGTACTTC. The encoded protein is CAWSSGTGTYEQYF.

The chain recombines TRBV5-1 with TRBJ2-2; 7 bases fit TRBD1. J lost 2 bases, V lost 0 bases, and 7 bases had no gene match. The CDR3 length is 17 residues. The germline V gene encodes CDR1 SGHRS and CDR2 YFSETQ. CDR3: CASSLAGQSFNTGELFF. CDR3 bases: TGCGCCAGCAGCTTGGCGGGACAGAGCTTTAACACCGGGGAGCTGTTTTTT. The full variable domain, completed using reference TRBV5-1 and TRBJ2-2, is KAGVTQTPRYLIKTRGQQVTLSCSPISGHRSVSWYQQTPGQGLQFLFEYFSETQRNKGNFPGRFSGRQFSNSRSEMNVSTLELGDSALYLCASSLAGQSFNTGELFFGEGSRLTVL.

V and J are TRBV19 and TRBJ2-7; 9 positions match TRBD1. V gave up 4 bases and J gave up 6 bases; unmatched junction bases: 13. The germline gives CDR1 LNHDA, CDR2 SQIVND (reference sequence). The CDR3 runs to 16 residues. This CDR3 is CASSRQWGDRVAEQYF. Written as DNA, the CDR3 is TGTGCCAGTAGTAGGCAGTGGGGGGACAGGGTAGCCGAGCAGTACTTC.

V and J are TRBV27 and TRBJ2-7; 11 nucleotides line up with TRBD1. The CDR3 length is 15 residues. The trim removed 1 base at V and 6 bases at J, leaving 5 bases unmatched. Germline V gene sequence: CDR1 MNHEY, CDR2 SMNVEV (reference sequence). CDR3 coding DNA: TGTGCCAGCAGTTTATGGGGGACAGGGGGTTTCGAGCAGTACTTC. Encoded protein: CASSLWGTGGFEQYF.

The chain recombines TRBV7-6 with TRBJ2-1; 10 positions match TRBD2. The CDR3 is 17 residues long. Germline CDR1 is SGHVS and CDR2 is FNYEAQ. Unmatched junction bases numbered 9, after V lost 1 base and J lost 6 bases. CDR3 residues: CASSLEASGSITNEQFF. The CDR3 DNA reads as TGTGCCAGCAGCTTAGAAGCTAGCGGGAGTATAACCAATGAGCAGTTCTTC.

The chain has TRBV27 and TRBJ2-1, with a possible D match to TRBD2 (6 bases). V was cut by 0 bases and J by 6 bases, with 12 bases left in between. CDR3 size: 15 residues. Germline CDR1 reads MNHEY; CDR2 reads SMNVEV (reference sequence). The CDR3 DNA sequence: TGTGCCAGCAGTTTATCTGGGGGGACCACCAATGAGCAGTTCTTC. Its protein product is CASSLSGGTTNEQFF.

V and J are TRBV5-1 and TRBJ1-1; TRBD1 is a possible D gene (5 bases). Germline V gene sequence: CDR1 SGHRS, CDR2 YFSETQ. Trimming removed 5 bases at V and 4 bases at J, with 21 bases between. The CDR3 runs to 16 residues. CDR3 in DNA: TGCGCCAGCAGATTTCGGCAGGGCGAGGGAGGCACTGAAGCTTTCTTT. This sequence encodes CASRFRQGEGGTEAFF.

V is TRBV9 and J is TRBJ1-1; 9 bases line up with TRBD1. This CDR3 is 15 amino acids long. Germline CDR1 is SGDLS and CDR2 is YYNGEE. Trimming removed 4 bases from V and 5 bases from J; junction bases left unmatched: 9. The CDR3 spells CASSSDRGEWTEAFF. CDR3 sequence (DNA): TGTGCCAGCAGCTCAGACAGGGGGGAGTGGACTGAAGCTTTCTTT. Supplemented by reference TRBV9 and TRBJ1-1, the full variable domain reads DSGVTQTPKHLITATGQRVTLRCSPRSGDLSVYWYQQSLDQGLQFLIQYYNGEERAKGNILERFSAQQFPDLHSELNLSSLELGDSALYFCASSSDRGEWTEAFFGQGTRLTVV.

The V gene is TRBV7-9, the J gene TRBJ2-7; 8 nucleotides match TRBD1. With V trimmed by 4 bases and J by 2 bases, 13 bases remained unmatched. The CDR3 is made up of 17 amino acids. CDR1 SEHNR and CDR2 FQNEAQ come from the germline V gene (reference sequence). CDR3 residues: CASSSQGAGGNAYEQYF. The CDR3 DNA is TGTGCCAGCAGCTCCCAGGGGGCCGGCGGGAACGCCTACGAGCAGTACTTC.

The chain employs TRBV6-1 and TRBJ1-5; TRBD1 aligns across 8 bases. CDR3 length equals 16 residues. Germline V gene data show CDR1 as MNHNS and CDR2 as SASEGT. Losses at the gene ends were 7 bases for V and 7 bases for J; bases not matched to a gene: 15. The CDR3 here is CASNDGPQGEDQPQHF. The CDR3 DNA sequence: TGTGCCAGCAATGATGGGCCACAGGGGGAGGACCAGCCCCAGCATTTT.

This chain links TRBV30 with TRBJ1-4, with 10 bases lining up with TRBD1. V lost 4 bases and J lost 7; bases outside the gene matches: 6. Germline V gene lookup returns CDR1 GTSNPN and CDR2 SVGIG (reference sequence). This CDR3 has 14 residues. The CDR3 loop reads CAWMRGQGTEKLFF. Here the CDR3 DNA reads TGTGCCTGGATGAGGGGACAGGGGACTGAAAAACTGTTTTTT.

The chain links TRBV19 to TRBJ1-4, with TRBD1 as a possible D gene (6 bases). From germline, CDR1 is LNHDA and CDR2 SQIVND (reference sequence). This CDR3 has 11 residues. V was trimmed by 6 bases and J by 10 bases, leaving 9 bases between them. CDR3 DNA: TGTGCCAGTAGACAGGGCCGAAAACTGTTTTTT. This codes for CASRQGRKLFF.

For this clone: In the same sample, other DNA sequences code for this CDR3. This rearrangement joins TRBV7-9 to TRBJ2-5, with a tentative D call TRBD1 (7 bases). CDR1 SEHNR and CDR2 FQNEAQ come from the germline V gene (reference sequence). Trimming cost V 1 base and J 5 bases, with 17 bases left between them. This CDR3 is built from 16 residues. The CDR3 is CASSLGETGTRETQYF. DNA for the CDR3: TGTGCCAGCAGCTTAGGTGAGACAGGGACTCGCGAGACCCAGTACTTC. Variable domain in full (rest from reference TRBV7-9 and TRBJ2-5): DTGVSQNPRHKITKRGQNVTFRCDPISEHNRLYWYRQTLGQGPEFLTYFQNEAQLEKSRLLSDRFSAERPKGSFSTLEIQRTEQGDSAMYLCASSLGETGTRETQYFGPGTRLLVL.

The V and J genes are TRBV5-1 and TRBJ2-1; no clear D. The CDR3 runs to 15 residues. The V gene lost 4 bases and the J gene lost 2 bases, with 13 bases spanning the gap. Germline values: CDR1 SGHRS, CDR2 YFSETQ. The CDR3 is CASSPRRPPYNEQFF. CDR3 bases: TGCGCCAGCAGCCCCCGCAGGCCACCCTACAATGAGCAGTTCTTC.

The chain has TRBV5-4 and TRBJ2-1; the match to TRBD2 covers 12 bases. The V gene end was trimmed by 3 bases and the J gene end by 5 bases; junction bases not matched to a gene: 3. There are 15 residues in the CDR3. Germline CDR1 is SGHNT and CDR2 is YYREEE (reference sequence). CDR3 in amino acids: CASSSRTSGNNEQFF. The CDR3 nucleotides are TGTGCCAGCAGCTCGCGGACTAGCGGGAACAATGAGCAGTTCTTC.

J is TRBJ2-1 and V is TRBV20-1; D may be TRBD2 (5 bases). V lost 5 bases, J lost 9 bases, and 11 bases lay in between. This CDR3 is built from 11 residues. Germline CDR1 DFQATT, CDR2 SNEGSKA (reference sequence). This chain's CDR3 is CSAGSRGEQFF. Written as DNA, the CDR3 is TGCAGTGCTGGCTCACGGGGTGAGCAGTTCTTC.

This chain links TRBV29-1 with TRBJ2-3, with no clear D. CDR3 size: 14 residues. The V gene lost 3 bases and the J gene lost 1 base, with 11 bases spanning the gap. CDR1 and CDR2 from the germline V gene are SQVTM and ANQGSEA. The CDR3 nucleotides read TGCAGCGTTGACTTTGCGGTCCGCACAGATACGCAGTATTTT. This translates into CSVDFAVRTDTQYF.

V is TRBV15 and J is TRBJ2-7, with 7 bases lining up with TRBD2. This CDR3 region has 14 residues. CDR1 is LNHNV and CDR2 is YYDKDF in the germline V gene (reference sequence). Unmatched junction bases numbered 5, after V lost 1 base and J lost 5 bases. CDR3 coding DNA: TGTGCCACCAGCAGAGTGGGGGACTACGACGAGCAGTACTTC. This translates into CATSRVGDYDEQYF.